This T cell receptor beta chain was observed in a study of post-analysis software for immune sequencing data (dated by TCRdb to the mid-2010s). Study-level background: Relapsing-remitting, secondary progressive and progressive-relapsing multiple sclerosis were recorded as disease courses, and subtype annotation was lacking for some patients. A subset of samples was prepared in parallel using single-end sample barcoding, then pooled and co-amplified after Illumina adapter ligation. The multiple sclerosis patient repertoires were compared with 11 previously published healthy control repertoires from donors aged about 6 to 26 years.

To demonstrate the VDJtools post-analysis software, TCR beta repertoires were profiled from the peripheral blood of about 14 young patients with multiple sclerosis. Multiple sclerosis patients were children and adolescents aged about 6 to 16 years. Study-level results and caveats: Four or five TRBV segments, including TRBV5-6, TRBV5-1 and TRBV20-1, were significantly more frequent in patients than controls. Significantly lower normalized Chao1 diversity was found in multiple sclerosis patients than in controls, suggesting substantial peripheral T-cell clonal expansion. Direct clustering with F measure revealed strong co-clustering of samples prepared in the same batch, which led to a batch-effect correction. The control group was slightly older than the multiple sclerosis patient group.

The library was obtained by PCR. TCRdb lists the instrument as Illumina HiSeq 2500. Unique molecular identifiers were incorporated into TCR beta cDNA libraries to reduce PCR and sequencing biases. Roughly 500,000 cDNA molecules were obtained per 1 to 10 million input T cells, so each molecule approximated one T cell. The patient libraries were prepared and sequenced using the same protocol as the earlier healthy control dataset. Samples belonging to the same batch were prepared together, multiplexed and sequenced on a shared HiSeq lane. The original pipeline was this. Raw barcoded reads were processed with MIGEC, and single-read molecular identifier groups were discarded before consensus assembly and CDR3 extraction. VDJtools was used for post-analysis of the clonotype tables, with diversity normalized by down-sampling every dataset to the smallest sample size. In repertoire overlap clustering, CDR3 amino acid sequences, but not nucleotide sequences, were matched to correct batch-related cross-sample contamination. TCRdb redid the processing of the public reads, applying fastp at Q25 and MiXCR, and retained in-frame beta chains. Each entry merges the rows of one CDR3 protein and shows their most common DNA and genes. The V and J calls here are based on TCRdb, not the publication. This sample lists 400,000 to 500,000 distinct CDR3 sequences; 39% were detected once. 6% to 9% of the sample rests with the top ten.

For this clonotype: What antigen it recognizes has not been identified. No much larger clonotype is one base removed from it; base qualities were not supplied.

Its CDR3 holds 16 amino acids, cysteine through phenylalanine. Solely the CDR3 DNA is kept, with 48 bases framed from the first base. A distance of 12 bases separates the germline ends of V and J, which lose 0 bases and 0 bases respectively. CDR1 and CDR2, per the germline V gene, are LGHNA and YSLEER. This TCR derives from a girl aged 2-10 years with multiple sclerosis. The sequence links TRBV4-3 to TRBJ2-7; the D segment cannot be called with confidence. The sample comprised blood. The CDR3 sequence is CASSQDLRSSSYEQYF. The nucleotide sequence is TGCGCCAGCAGCCAAGATCTAAGGTCTAGCTCCTACGAGCAGTACTTC.